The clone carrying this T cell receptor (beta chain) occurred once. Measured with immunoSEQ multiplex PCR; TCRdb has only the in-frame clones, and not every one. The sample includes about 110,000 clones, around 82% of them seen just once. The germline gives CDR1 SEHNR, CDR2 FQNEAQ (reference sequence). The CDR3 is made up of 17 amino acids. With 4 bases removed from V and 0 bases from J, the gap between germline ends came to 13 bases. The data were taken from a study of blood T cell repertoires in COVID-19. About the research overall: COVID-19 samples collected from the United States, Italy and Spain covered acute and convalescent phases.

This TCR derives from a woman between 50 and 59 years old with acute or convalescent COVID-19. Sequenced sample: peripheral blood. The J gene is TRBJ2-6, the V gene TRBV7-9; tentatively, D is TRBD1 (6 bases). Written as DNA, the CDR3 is TGTGCCAGCAGCTCAACAGGGACCTTCTCTGGGGCCAACGTCCTGACTTTC. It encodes CASSSTGTFSGANVLTF.